The rows below give T cell receptor beta chains drawn from one sample of a study of T cell responses to AZD1222 COVID-19 vaccine. Using immunoSEQ multiplex PCR, the repertoire was profiled, and TCRdb retains in-frame clones only, with some absent. The sample holds about 150,000 clones, around 93% seen once. The specimen comprised peripheral blood, sampled on day 0 of AZD1222 vaccination. These receptors came from an adult in good health. The CDR3 runs from the conserved cysteine through the conserved F or W. A D gene is named only where the DNA matches it firmly. Some rows mark clone size as missing; the rest say once, few, many or name a class of expanded clone.

CDR3 DNA: TGCGCCAGCAGCCAAGGGACAACTACTAACTATGGCTACACCTTC
CDR3 protein: CASSQGTTTNYGYTF
D gene: .
clone size: .
J gene: TRBJ1-2
V gene: TRBV4-1

CDR3 DNA: TGTGCCAGCAGCGTAGACTCAGGCCCTAGCGAGCAGTACTTC
CDR3 protein: CASSVDSGPSEQYF
D gene: .
clone size: .
J gene: TRBJ2-7
V gene: TRBV9

CDR3 DNA: TGTGCCAGCGGACAGGGGTTCGCCGATCAGCCCCAGCATTTT
CDR3 protein: CASGQGFADQPQHF
D gene: TRBD1
clone size: once
J gene: TRBJ1-5
V gene: TRBV3-1/TRBV3-2

CDR3 DNA: TGTGCCACCCGGACTAGCGGGGAATACGAGCAGTACTTC
CDR3 protein: CATRTSGEYEQYF
D gene: TRBD2
clone size: .
J gene: TRBJ2-7
V gene: TRBV10-3

CDR3 DNA: TGTGCCAGCAGTTTTCTAGCCCGAACTGGAAACACCATATATTTT
CDR3 protein: CASSFLARTGNTIYF
D gene: .
clone size: .
J gene: TRBJ1-3
V gene: TRBV28

CDR3 DNA: TGTGCCAGCAGCCCGAGAACCGGGACATCGATATCTGGAAACACCATATATTTT
CDR3 protein: CASSPRTGTSISGNTIYF
D gene: .
clone size: .
J gene: TRBJ1-3
V gene: TRBV3-1/TRBV3-2

CDR3 DNA: TGTGCCAGTCCGGTAGACGAGCAGTACTTC
CDR3 protein: CASPVDEQYF
D gene: .
clone size: .
J gene: TRBJ2-7
V gene: TRBV19

CDR3 DNA: TGCGCCAGCAGCTTGGCCACTAGCGGGGGCGAGCAGTTCTTC
CDR3 protein: CASSLATSGGEQFF
D gene: TRBD2
clone size: .
J gene: TRBJ2-1
V gene: TRBV5-1

CDR3 DNA: TGTGCCAGCAGCCGCTTAGCGGCGATGAACACCGGGGAGCTGTTTTTT
CDR3 protein: CASSRLAAMNTGELFF
D gene: .
clone size: .
J gene: TRBJ2-2
V gene: TRBV7-2

CDR3 DNA: TGTGCCATCAGTGCTAGCGGGGAACCTTACAATGAGCAGTTCTTC
CDR3 protein: CAISASGEPYNEQFF
D gene: TRBD2
clone size: .
J gene: TRBJ2-1
V gene: TRBV10-3

CDR3 DNA: TGTGCCAGCAGCTTAGGGTCAGGAGAGACCCAGTACTTC
CDR3 protein: CASSLGSGETQYF
D gene: .
clone size: .
J gene: TRBJ2-5
V gene: TRBV7-3

CDR3 DNA: TGTGCCAGCTCACCACGAGTAAAGCTACAGCCCAACACTGAAGCTTTCTTT
CDR3 protein: CASSPRVKLQPNTEAFF
D gene: .
clone size: .
J gene: TRBJ1-1
V gene: TRBV18

CDR3 DNA: TGTGCCAGCAGTTCCCGGACAGGGGGGGCCTACGAGCAGTACTTC
CDR3 protein: CASSSRTGGAYEQYF
D gene: TRBD1
clone size: .
J gene: TRBJ2-7
V gene: TRBV27

CDR3 DNA: TGTGCCAGCAGCTTAGTGGTACCGAGCTCCTACGAGCAGTACTTC
CDR3 protein: CASSLVVPSSYEQYF
D gene: .
clone size: .
J gene: TRBJ2-7
V gene: TRBV11-2

CDR3 DNA: TGTGCCAGCAGTTTAGGAAGGGGAACCGGGGAGCTGTTTTTT
CDR3 protein: CASSLGRGTGELFF
D gene: .
clone size: once
J gene: TRBJ2-2
V gene: TRBV27

CDR3 DNA: TGTGCTAGCAGCTTAGATGGGGCTAGCACAGATACGCAGTATTTT
CDR3 protein: CASSLDGASTDTQYF
D gene: .
clone size: .
J gene: TRBJ2-3
V gene: TRBV7-7

CDR3 DNA: TGTGCCAGCTCACCACGGACAGGGGAGAGCGGGGAGCTGTTTTTT
CDR3 protein: CASSPRTGESGELFF
D gene: TRBD1
clone size: .
J gene: TRBJ2-2
V gene: TRBV18

CDR3 DNA: TGTGCCAGCAGCCCGAGACTAGCGGGAGGATCCAGCTCCTACAATGAGCAGTTCTTC
CDR3 protein: CASSPRLAGGSSSYNEQFF
D gene: TRBD2
clone size: .
J gene: TRBJ2-1
V gene: TRBV7-2

CDR3 DNA: TGTGCCAGCAGCTTAACTTCTAGCGCAACCTACAATGAGCAGTTCTTC
CDR3 protein: CASSLTSSATYNEQFF
D gene: .
clone size: .
J gene: TRBJ2-1
V gene: TRBV7-3

CDR3 DNA: TGTGCCAGTAAAAGGGTCGAGGGGAACACCGGGGAGCTGTTTTTT
CDR3 protein: CASKRVEGNTGELFF
D gene: .
clone size: .
J gene: TRBJ2-2
V gene: TRBV19

CDR3 DNA: TGTGCCAGTAGGACCAGGGGGTGGGGGAACACCGGGGAGCTGTTTTTT
CDR3 protein: CASRTRGWGNTGELFF
D gene: TRBD1
clone size: .
J gene: TRBJ2-2
V gene: TRBV19

CDR3 DNA: TGTGCCAGCAGCTTAGGTCGCCGGGACAGACCATTCAATGAGCAGTTCTTC
CDR3 protein: CASSLGRRDRPFNEQFF
D gene: TRBD1
clone size: .
J gene: TRBJ2-1
V gene: TRBV13

CDR3 DNA: TGCGCCAGCAGTGACTTCGGACAGGATTACTACTACGAGCAGTACTTC
CDR3 protein: CASSDFGQDYYYEQYF
D gene: TRBD1
clone size: .
J gene: TRBJ2-7
V gene: TRBV10-2

CDR3 DNA: TGTGCCAGCAGTGGAAGCTACTCCTACAATGAGCAGTTCTTC
CDR3 protein: CASSGSYSYNEQFF
D gene: .
clone size: .
J gene: TRBJ2-1
V gene: TRBV2

CDR3 DNA: TGTGCCATCCGAGACCCATTAGGTCAGCCCCAGCATTTT
CDR3 protein: CAIRDPLGQPQHF
D gene: .
clone size: .
J gene: TRBJ1-5
V gene: TRBV6-6

CDR3 DNA: TGTGCCAGCAGTCTCCCAGGGGGGTCGGACGAGCAGTACTTC
CDR3 protein: CASSLPGGSDEQYF
D gene: .
clone size: .
J gene: TRBJ2-7
V gene: TRBV27

CDR3 DNA: TGTGCCAGCAGCTTTGTGGGAGGGCCGTCCGGGGAGCTGTTTTTT
CDR3 protein: CASSFVGGPSGELFF
D gene: TRBD2
clone size: .
J gene: TRBJ2-2
V gene: TRBV7-8

CDR3 DNA: TGTGCCAGCAGCGCTAGCGCGTCACTCGGGGAGCTGTTTTTT
CDR3 protein: CASSASASLGELFF
D gene: .
clone size: .
J gene: TRBJ2-2
V gene: TRBV27

CDR3 DNA: TGTGCCAGCAGCTTAACAGCGGGAGGGAGGAATGAGCAGTTCTTC
CDR3 protein: CASSLTAGGRNEQFF
D gene: TRBD2
clone size: .
J gene: TRBJ2-1
V gene: TRBV7-9

CDR3 DNA: TGTGCCAGCAGTTTTGCGGGGTATGGCTACACCTTC
CDR3 protein: CASSFAGYGYTF
D gene: .
clone size: .
J gene: TRBJ1-2
V gene: TRBV28

CDR3 DNA: TGCAGTGCTAGTGGTTGGGTTAAAGAGACCCAGTACTTC
CDR3 protein: CSASGWVKETQYF
D gene: .
clone size: .
J gene: TRBJ2-5
V gene: TRBV20-1

CDR3 DNA: TGTGCCAGCAGAACGGACTTTTACGAGCAGTACTTC
CDR3 protein: CASRTDFYEQYF
D gene: .
clone size: once
J gene: TRBJ2-7
V gene: TRBV7-9

CDR3 DNA: TGCGCCAGCAGCGAGACAGGGACTAGCGGGAGCTGGGATACGCAGTATTTT
CDR3 protein: CASSETGTSGSWDTQYF
D gene: TRBD2
clone size: .
J gene: TRBJ2-3
V gene: TRBV5-1

CDR3 DNA: TGTGCCAGCAGTGAAGCCCAAGCGGGCAGGCTTTATCAGCCCCAGCATTTT
CDR3 protein: CASSEAQAGRLYQPQHF
D gene: .
clone size: .
J gene: TRBJ1-5
V gene: TRBV6-1